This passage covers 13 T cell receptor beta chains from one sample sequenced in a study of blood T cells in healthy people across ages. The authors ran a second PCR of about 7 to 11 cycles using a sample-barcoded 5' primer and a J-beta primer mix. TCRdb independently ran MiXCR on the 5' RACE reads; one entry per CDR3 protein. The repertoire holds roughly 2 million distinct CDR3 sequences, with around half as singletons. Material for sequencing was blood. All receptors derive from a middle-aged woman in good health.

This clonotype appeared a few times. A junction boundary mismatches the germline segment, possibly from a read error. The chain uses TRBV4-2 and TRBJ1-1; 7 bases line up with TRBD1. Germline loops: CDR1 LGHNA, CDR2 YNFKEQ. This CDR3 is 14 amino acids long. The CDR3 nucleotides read TGTGCCAGTAGCCAAGACAGGGTCGATACTGAAGCTTTCTTT. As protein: CASSQDRVDTEAFF.

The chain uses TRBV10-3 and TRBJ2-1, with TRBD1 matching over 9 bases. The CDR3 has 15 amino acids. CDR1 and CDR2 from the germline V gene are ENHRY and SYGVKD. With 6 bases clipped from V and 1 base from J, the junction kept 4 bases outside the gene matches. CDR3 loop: CAIRADRGSYNEQFF. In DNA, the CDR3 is TGTGCCATCAGGGCGGACAGGGGATCCTACAATGAGCAGTTCTTC.

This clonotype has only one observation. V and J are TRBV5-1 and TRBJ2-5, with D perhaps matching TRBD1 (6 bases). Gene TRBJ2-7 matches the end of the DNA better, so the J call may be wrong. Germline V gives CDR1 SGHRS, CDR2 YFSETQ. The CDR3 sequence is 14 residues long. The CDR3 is CASSNGQSVGEQYF. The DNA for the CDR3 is TGCGCCAGCAGTAACGGACAGTCGGTGGGCGAGCAGTACTTC.

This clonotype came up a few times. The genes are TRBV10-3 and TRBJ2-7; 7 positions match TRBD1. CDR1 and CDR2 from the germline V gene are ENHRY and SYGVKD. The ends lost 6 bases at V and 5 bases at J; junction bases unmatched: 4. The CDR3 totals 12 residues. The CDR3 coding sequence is TGTGCCATCAGAGAGGGGGCCCACGAGCAGTACTTC. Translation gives CAIREGAHEQYF.

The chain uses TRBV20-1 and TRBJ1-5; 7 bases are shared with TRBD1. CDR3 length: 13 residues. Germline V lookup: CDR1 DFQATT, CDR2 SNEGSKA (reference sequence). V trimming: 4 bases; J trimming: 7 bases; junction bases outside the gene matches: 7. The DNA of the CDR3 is TGCAGTGCTAAAGGGGGCGCGGGGCAGCCCCAGCATTTT. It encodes CSAKGGAGQPQHF.

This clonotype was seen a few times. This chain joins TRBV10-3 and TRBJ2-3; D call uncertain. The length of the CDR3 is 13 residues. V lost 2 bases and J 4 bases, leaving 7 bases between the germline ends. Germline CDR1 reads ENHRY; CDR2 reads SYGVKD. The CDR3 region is CAISEGPPDTQYF. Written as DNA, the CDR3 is TGTGCCATCAGTGAGGGACCCCCAGATACGCAGTATTTT.

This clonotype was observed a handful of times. Here the CDR3 reads CASSVADRASTNEKLFF. The DNA of the CDR3 is TGTGCCAGCAGCGTTGCGGACAGAGCATCAACTAATGAAAAACTGTTTTTT. The V gene is TRBV9, the J gene TRBJ1-4; a possible D gene is TRBD1 (6 bases). Trimming took 2 bases from V and 0 from J, leaving 14 bases between them. The germline V gene has CDR1 SGDLS and CDR2 YYNGEE. CDR3 size: 17 residues. Looking up the rest from reference TRBV9 and TRBJ1-4 gives the full variable domain: DSGVTQTPKHLITATGQRVTLRCSPRSGDLSVYWYQQSLDQGLQFLIQYYNGEERAKGNILERFSAQQFPDLHSELNLSSLELGDSALYFCASSVADRASTNEKLFFGSGTQLSVL.

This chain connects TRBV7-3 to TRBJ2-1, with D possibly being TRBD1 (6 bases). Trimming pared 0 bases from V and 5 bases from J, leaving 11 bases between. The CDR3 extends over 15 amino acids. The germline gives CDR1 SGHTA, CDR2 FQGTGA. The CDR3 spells CASSLTGRTDNEQFF. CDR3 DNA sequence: TGTGCCAGCAGCTTAACCGGCCGGACAGACAATGAGCAGTTCTTC. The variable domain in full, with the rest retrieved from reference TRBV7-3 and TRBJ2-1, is GAGVSQTPSNKVTEKGKYVELRCDPISGHTALYWYRQSLGQGPEFLIYFQGTGAADDSGLPNDRFFAVRPEGSVSTLKIQRTERGDSAVYLCASSLTGRTDNEQFFGPGTRLTVL.

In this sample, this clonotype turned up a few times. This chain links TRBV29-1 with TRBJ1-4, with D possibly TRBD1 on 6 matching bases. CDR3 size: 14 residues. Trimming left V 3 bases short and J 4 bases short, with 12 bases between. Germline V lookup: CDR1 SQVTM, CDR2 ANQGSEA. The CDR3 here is CSVEETGLNEKLFF. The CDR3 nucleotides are TGCAGCGTTGAGGAGACAGGCCTTAATGAAAAACTGTTTTTT.

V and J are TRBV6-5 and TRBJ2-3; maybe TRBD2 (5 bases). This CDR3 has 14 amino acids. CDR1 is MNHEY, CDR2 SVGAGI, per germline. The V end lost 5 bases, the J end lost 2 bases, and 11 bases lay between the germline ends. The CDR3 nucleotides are TGTGCCAGCAGTCGAAACGGGAACACAGATACGCAGTATTTT. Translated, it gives CASSRNGNTDTQYF.

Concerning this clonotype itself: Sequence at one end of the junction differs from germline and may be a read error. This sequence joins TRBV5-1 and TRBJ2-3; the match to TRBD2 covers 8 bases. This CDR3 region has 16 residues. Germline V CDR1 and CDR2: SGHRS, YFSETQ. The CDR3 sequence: CASSLVSGGITDTQYF. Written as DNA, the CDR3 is TGTGCCAGCAGCCTGGTGTCGGGGGGGATCACAGATACGCAGTATTTT.

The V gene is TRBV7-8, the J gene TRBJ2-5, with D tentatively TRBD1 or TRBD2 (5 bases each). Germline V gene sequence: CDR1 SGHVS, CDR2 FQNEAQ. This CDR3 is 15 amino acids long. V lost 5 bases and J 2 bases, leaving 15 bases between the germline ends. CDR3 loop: CASSPRDGDQETQYF. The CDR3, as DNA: TGTGCCAGCAGCCCACGGGACGGAGATCAAGAGACCCAGTACTTC.

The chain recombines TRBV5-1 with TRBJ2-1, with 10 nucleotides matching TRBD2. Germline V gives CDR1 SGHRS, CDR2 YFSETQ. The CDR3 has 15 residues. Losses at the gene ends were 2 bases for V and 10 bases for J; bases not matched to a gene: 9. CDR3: CASSFSGGGLGEQFF. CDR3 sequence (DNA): TGCGCCAGCAGCTTCAGCGGGGGGGGATTGGGGGAGCAGTTCTTC.